This passage covers 15 T cell receptor beta chains from one sample sequenced in a study of graft-versus-host responses after intestinal transplantation. Profiled with immunoSEQ multiplex PCR; TCRdb holds only in-frame clones, not every one. The profile covers approximately 77,000 clones, with about nine tenths appearing a single time and roughly 0.72% taken by the ten largest. The sample was PBMCs, taken 98 days after intestinal transplantation. These receptors originate from a human patient who received an intestinal transplant, so some T cells may come from the graft donor.

The gene calls are TRBV11-2 and TRBJ2-1, with D possibly being TRBD2 (6 bases). The CDR3 has 14 residues. The germline gives CDR1 SGHAT, CDR2 FQNNGV. V was shortened by 1 base and J by 8 bases, with 12 bases between the two germline ends. CDR3 region: CASSLAGEWDEQFF. In nucleotides, the CDR3 is TGTGCCAGCAGCTTAGCGGGAGAGTGGGATGAGCAGTTCTTC.

The V call is TRBV2, the J call TRBJ1-2; D uncertain. The CDR3 is 14 amino acids. V shed 0 bases and J shed 6 bases, with 11 bases lying between them. Germline CDR1 SNHLY, CDR2 FYNNEI. The chain's CDR3 is CASSEALAYNGYTF. The CDR3, as DNA: TGTGCCAGCAGTGAAGCGCTCGCTTACAATGGCTACACCTTC.

This clone was detected once. This sequence joins TRBV14 and TRBJ2-3; D possibly corresponds to TRBD2 (6 bases). V dropped 0 bases and J dropped 4 bases, with 14 bases sitting between them. The CDR3 sequence is 16 residues long. Germline-derived CDR1 and CDR2 are SGHDN and FVKESK. Here the CDR3 DNA reads TGTGCCAGCAGCCAAGATTTCACTAGGAGGGCAGATACGCAGTATTTT. As protein: CASSQDFTRRADTQYF.

This clone was found once. The J gene is TRBJ2-1, the V gene TRBV5-6; TRBD2 matches at 9 bases. This CDR3 contains 15 residues. CDR1 is SGHDT and CDR2 is YYEEEE in the germline V gene. After removal of 2 bases from V and 6 bases from J, the junction contained 6 bases not matched to a gene. The CDR3: CASSFQAGGTNEQFF. The CDR3 region has the DNA TGTGCCAGCAGCTTTCAAGCGGGGGGCACCAATGAGCAGTTCTTC.

This rearrangement joins TRBV14 to TRBJ1-1; TRBD1 might be the D (6 bases). The ends were cut back, 10 bases at V and 3 bases at J, with 15 bases in the middle. The germline V gene encodes CDR1 SGHDN and CDR2 FVKESK. The CDR3 is 13 amino acids. The CDR3 reads CATSGRGYTEAFF. As DNA, the CDR3 is TGTGCCACCTCTGGCAGGGGATACACTGAAGCTTTCTTT. The whole variable domain, filled in from reference TRBV14 and TRBJ1-1, reads EAGVTQFPSHSVIEKGQTVTLRCDPISGHDNLYWYRRVMGKEIKFLLHFVKESKQDESGMPNNRFLAERTGGTYSTLKVQPAELEDSGVYFCATSGRGYTEAFFGQGTRLTVV.

The CDR3 here is CASSEGYYEQYF. The CDR3 DNA reads TGTGCCAGCAGTGAAGGTTACTACGAGCAGTACTTC. V is TRBV6-1 and J is TRBJ2-7, with D hard to call. CDR3 length equals 12 residues. Trimming cost V 1 base and J 3 bases, with 4 bases left between them. Germline V gives CDR1 MNHNS, CDR2 SASEGT.

This sequence joins TRBV5-1 and TRBJ1-2; no clear D gene. The length of the CDR3 is 14 residues. Trimming left V 0 bases short and J 2 bases short, with 8 bases between. CDR1 is SGHRS, CDR2 YFSETQ, per germline. The CDR3 is CASSLGAANYGYTF. CDR3 sequence (DNA): TGCGCCAGCAGCTTGGGAGCAGCAAACTATGGCTACACCTTC.

This chain connects TRBV7-9 to TRBJ2-7; 11 bases agree with TRBD2. There are 15 residues in the CDR3. The V segment lost 1 base and the J segment 7 bases; nucleotides outside the gene matches: 6. Germline V lookup: CDR1 SEHNR, CDR2 FQNEAQ (reference sequence). The DNA of the CDR3 is TGTGCCAGCAGCTTAGTTGTTAGCGGGAGGGAGGAGCAGTACTTC. The encoded protein is CASSLVVSGREEQYF.

The chain is built from TRBV4-1 and TRBJ2-7; weak D call: TRBD2 (5 bases). CDR1 and CDR2 from the germline V gene are MGHRA and YSYEKL. This CDR3 has 14 amino acids. V was clipped by 5 bases and J by 3 bases, with 14 bases between them. The CDR3 loop reads CASSLGLGDYEQYF. The CDR3 bases are TGCGCCAGCAGCTTGGGTCTCGGGGACTACGAGCAGTACTTC.

V is TRBV7-3 and J is TRBJ2-3; the match to TRBD1 covers 10 bases. Germline V lookup: CDR1 SGHTA, CDR2 FQGTGA. The V gene end was trimmed by 5 bases and the J gene end by 5 bases; junction bases not matched to a gene: 10. The CDR3 covers 16 residues. DNA for the CDR3: TGTGCCAGCAGCCCCCCCGGGACAGGGGTTGAAGATACGCAGTATTTT. Translating gives CASSPPGTGVEDTQYF.

The chain employs TRBV5-4 and TRBJ2-2, with D tentatively TRBD1 (5 bases). Trimming removed 2 bases at V and 8 bases at J, with 28 bases between. CDR1 is SGHNT, CDR2 YYREEE, per germline (reference sequence). This CDR3 is 19 amino acids long. CDR3 sequence: CASSFYVPGRQGLEGELFF. DNA for the CDR3: TGTGCCAGCAGCTTTTATGTCCCCGGACGCCAGGGTCTAGAAGGGGAGCTGTTTTTT.

The chain combines TRBV28 with TRBJ2-7, with TRBD1 as a possible D gene (6 bases). Germline V lookup: CDR1 MDHEN, CDR2 SYDVKM. The CDR3 is made up of 14 amino acids. V was clipped by 5 bases and J by 4 bases, with 15 bases between them. The CDR3 region has the DNA TGTGCCAGCAGTCAACAGGGACCCCCTTACGAGCAGTACTTC. This codes for CASSQQGPPYEQYF. Filled out from reference TRBV28 and TRBJ2-7, the complete variable domain reads DVKVTQSSRYLVKRTGEKVFLECVQDMDHENMFWYRQDPGLGLRLIYFSYDVKMKEKGDIPEGYSVSREKKERFSLILESASTNQTSMYLCASSQQGPPYEQYFGPGTRLTVT.

The V call is TRBV6-1, the J call TRBJ1-2, with TRBD1 matching over 10 bases. Germline trimming cut 0 bases from V and 3 bases from J; bases unmatched to any gene: 7. Germline assignment: CDR1 MNHNS and CDR2 SASEGT. This CDR3 region has 17 residues. The CDR3 DNA is TGTGCCAGCAGTGAAGCGCCCCGGACAGGGGGGGACTATGGCTACACCTTC. Its translation: CASSEAPRTGGDYGYTF.

The rearrangement links TRBV27 to TRBJ2-2; D could derive from TRBD1 or TRBD2 (5 bases each). V shed 4 bases and J shed 2 bases, with 14 bases lying between them. Germline assignment: CDR1 MNHEY and CDR2 SMNVEV (reference sequence). The CDR3 covers 16 residues. CDR3 bases: TGTGCCAGCAGTTCACCCGGGACGGGTAACACCGGGGAGCTGTTTTTT. Translating gives CASSSPGTGNTGELFF.

This clone was observed once. V is TRBV6-1 and J is TRBJ2-1; 8 nucleotides align to TRBD2. CDR1 is MNHNS, CDR2 SASEGT, per germline. The CDR3 is 15 residues long. J lost 4 bases, V lost 2 bases, and 4 bases had no gene match. CDR3 nucleotide sequence: TGTGCCAGCAGTGAACTAGCGGGTCCTTACAATGAGCAGTTCTTC. Translating it yields CASSELAGPYNEQFF.